This T cell receptor beta chain was observed in a study of blood T cell repertoires in COVID-19. Study details: PBMCs, B-cell-depleted T cells, or T cells provided the cDNA or gDNA that made up the material.

Produced via immunoSEQ multiplex PCR; TCRdb's table is partial and in-frame only. The sample lists 400,000 to 550,000 clones, nearly 90% occurring once. This CDR3 has 15 amino acids. The germline gives CDR1 SGHNT, CDR2 YYREEE (reference sequence). V shed 6 bases and J 0 bases; nucleotides not matched to a gene: 8. The sequence was collected from a woman between 18 and 30 years old with acute COVID-19. Sequences were obtained from PBMCs or T cells enriched from blood (not recorded which). This rearrangement joins TRBV5-4 to TRBJ1-2; 7 bases agree with TRBD1. CDR3 residues: CASKPGGLANYGYTF. CDR3 DNA: TGTGCCAGCAAACCAGGGGGTTTAGCTAACTATGGCTACACCTTC.